These 28 T cell receptor beta chains were sequenced from one sample in a study of T cell clonality in common variable immunodeficiency. Clones were sequenced by immunoSEQ multiplex PCR, and TCRdb holds only the in-frame ones, with some missing. The sample counts tens of thousands of clones, none seen once; the ten largest own about 6%. Sequencing used peripheral blood mononuclear cells. The receptors were sampled from a person between 18 and 75 years old in good health.

The table lists this clone with many counts. The read terminates 3 residues before the CDR3 end, so the remaining end is supplied by the germline J gene. The V gene is TRBV19, the J gene TRBJ1-4, with TRBD1 identical over 8 bases. CDR1 and CDR2 from the germline V gene are LNHDA and SQIVND (reference sequence). The V and J ends lost 8 bases and 0 bases, in that order; junction bases with no gene match: 2. The CDR3 length is 14 residues. The DNA read from the CDR3 is TGTGCCAGTGGGGACAGGACAACTAATGAAAAA. Translation gives CASGDRTTNEK. The entire CDR3 protein reads CASGDRTTNEKLFF.

This clone was counted at least ten times. The read is 3 residues too short to cover the CDR3 end, so that end is filled in from the germline J gene. The chain uses TRBV5-1 and TRBJ2-7; 8 bases are shared with TRBD2. Unmatched junction bases numbered 9, after V lost 4 bases and J lost 0 bases. The CDR3 length is 16 residues. Germline V gene data show CDR1 as SGHRS and CDR2 as YFSETQ. The DNA read from the CDR3 is TGCGCCAGCAGCGGGGGCCTCGGGGGGGCCTCCTACGAG. This sequence encodes CASSGGLGGASYE. The entire CDR3 sequence reads CASSGGLGGASYEQYF.

About this clone: The read stops 3 residues short of the end of the CDR3; the missing end is completed from the germline J gene. The chain employs TRBV7-9 and TRBJ1-2; 8 positions agree with TRBD1. Germline CDR1 is SEHNR and CDR2 is FQNEAQ (reference sequence). This CDR3 has 15 amino acids. The CDR3 is CASSTRTGRFYDYTF. The CDR3 bases that were read are TGTGCCAGCAGCACCCGGACAGGGCGGTTCTACGAC.

This clone appeared many times. The read gets to within 3 residues of the CDR3 end, and the germline J gene fills in the rest. This chain links TRBV7-6 with TRBJ2-3, with D uncertain. Trimming removed 5 bases from V and 4 bases from J, with 10 bases in between. Per the germline V gene, CDR1 is SGHVS and CDR2 is FNYEAQ. This CDR3 spans 13 amino acids. The CDR3: CASSTLKPDTQYF. CDR3 DNA (partial): TGTGCCAGCAGCACCCTGAAGCCAGATACG.

There are many counts of this clone. The observed sequence ends 3 residues before the CDR3 terminus, with the missing tail filled in from the germline J gene. This rearrangement joins TRBV7-9 to TRBJ1-2, with TRBD1 matching over 10 bases. The CDR3 has 14 amino acids. Germline lookup yields CDR1 SEHNR and CDR2 FQNEAQ (reference sequence). Here the CDR3 reads CASSSRQGAQGYTF. The CDR3 bases that were read are TGTGCCAGCAGCTCCCGACAGGGGGCACAAGGC.

This clone was observed many times. From the germline J gene comes the end of the CDR3, since the read stops 3 residues before it. The chain recombines TRBV30 with TRBJ1-6; D ambiguous. CDR1 GTSNPN and CDR2 SVGIG come from the germline V gene (reference sequence). Trimming removed 2 bases at V and 9 bases at J, with 17 bases between. This CDR3 has 15 residues. CDR3 DNA (partial): TGTGCCTGGAGTTTGTCAGATCAGGAGTCTTCACCC. Protein product: CAWSLSDQESSP. The complete CDR3 sequence is CAWSLSDQESSPLHF. Using reference TRBV30 and TRBJ1-6 for the parts outside the CDR3, the full variable domain is SQTIHQWPATLVQPVGSPLSLECTVEGTSNPNLYWYRQAAGRGLQLLFYSVGIGQISSEVPQNLSASRPQDRQFILSSKKLLLSDSGFYLCAWSLSDQESSPLHFGNGTRLTVT.

This clone was seen repeatedly, ten times or more. Coverage ceases 3 residues before the CDR3 finishes, and the germline J gene fills in the end. The chain uses TRBV11-2 and TRBJ2-3; a possible D gene is TRBD2 (5 bases). With 3 bases removed from V and 1 base from J, the gap between germline ends came to 11 bases. Germline CDR1 is SGHAT and CDR2 is FQNNGV. The CDR3 totals 15 residues. Incomplete CDR3 DNA: TGTGCCAGCAGCTTCGGGGAAATTGGCACAGATACG. It specifies CASSFGEIGTDT. The complete CDR3 sequence is CASSFGEIGTDTQYF.

This clone came up many times. The observed sequence ends 3 residues before the CDR3 terminus, with the missing tail filled in from the germline J gene. The genes are TRBV6-1 and TRBJ2-1; weak D call: TRBD2 (5 bases). The CDR3 has 16 amino acids. The V end was cut by 4 bases, the J end by 7 bases, with 20 bases between. Germline assignment: CDR1 MNHNS and CDR2 SASEGT. CDR3 DNA, as far as it was read: TGTGCCAGCAGTGCCCTCACTAGGAGTGTCTTGAATGAG. Translation gives CASSALTRSVLNE. From start to end, the CDR3 is CASSALTRSVLNEQFF.

Worth noting for this clone: The read halts 3 residues ahead of the CDR3 end, with the missing end drawn from the germline J gene. The chain links TRBV7-9 to TRBJ1-4; D might be TRBD1 (5 bases). From germline, CDR1 is SEHNR and CDR2 FQNEAQ (reference sequence). Trimming shortened V by 4 bases and J by 7 bases, and 16 bases separated the two germline ends. CDR3 length: 15 residues. CDR3 region: CASSSTARRREKLFF. The sequenced part of the CDR3 DNA is TGTGCCAGCAGCTCGACAGCCAGGCGTCGTGAAAAA. Using reference TRBV7-9 and TRBJ1-4 for the parts outside the CDR3, the full variable domain is DTGVSQNPRHKITKRGQNVTFRCDPISEHNRLYWYRQTLGQGPEFLTYFQNEAQLEKSRLLSDRFSAERPKGSFSTLEIQRTEQGDSAMYLCASSSTARRREKLFFGSGTQLSVL.

This clone was recorded many times. The read terminates 3 residues before the CDR3 end, so the remaining end is supplied by the germline J gene. This rearrangement joins TRBV7-9 to TRBJ1-5; D remains ambiguous. Germline loops: CDR1 SEHNR, CDR2 FQNEAQ (reference sequence). Trimming left V 5 bases short and J 9 bases short, with 14 bases between. CDR3 length: 13 residues. CDR3 residues: CASSGGSPGPQHF. The CDR3 DNA, read in part, is TGTGCCAGCAGCGGCGGGAGTCCGGGGCCC.

This clone was counted at least ten times. Read sequence stops 3 residues before the CDR3 end, and the germline J gene provides the missing end. The chain couples TRBV5-6 to TRBJ1-5; possibly TRBD1 for D (6 bases). CDR1 is SGHDT and CDR2 is YYEEEE in the germline V gene. CDR3 length: 14 amino acids. V was shortened by 4 bases and J by 9 bases, with 17 bases between the two germline ends. The CDR3 spells CASSLYGGARPQHF. The CDR3 DNA, read in part, is TGTGCCAGCAGCCTGTACGGGGGGGCTCGGCCC.

This clone has only a few counts. Sequencing ends 3 residues short of the CDR3 end; the germline J gene provides the rest. The chain recombines TRBV30 with TRBJ1-1; unclear D gene. The CDR3 extends over 11 amino acids. V shed 5 bases and J shed 1 base, with 5 bases lying between them. From germline, CDR1 is GTSNPN and CDR2 SVGIG (reference sequence). The CDR3 loop is CAWGPNTEAFF. CDR3 DNA, as far as it was read: TGTGCCTGGGGGCCGAACACTGAA.

Many counts were recorded for this clone. The read gets to within 3 residues of the CDR3 end, and the germline J gene fills in the rest. The chain is built from TRBV5-1 and TRBJ1-4, with 7 bases matching TRBD1. CDR1 SGHRS and CDR2 YFSETQ come from the germline V gene. After removal of 5 bases from V and 6 bases from J, the junction contained 7 bases not matched to a gene. CDR3 length: 14 amino acids. The CDR3 is CASSPRGPHEKLFF. The DNA read from the CDR3 is TGCGCCAGCAGTCCGAGGGGGCCGCATGAAAAA.

This clone was counted ten times or more. Coverage ceases 3 residues before the CDR3 finishes, and the germline J gene fills in the end. The gene calls are TRBV9 and TRBJ1-6; D is ambiguous. The CDR3 sequence is 15 residues long. Trimming cost V 0 bases and J 9 bases, with 13 bases left between them. From germline, CDR1 is SGDLS and CDR2 YYNGEE. The CDR3 reads CASSVGGTRGSPLHF. The sequenced part of the CDR3 DNA is TGTGCCAGCAGCGTAGGGGGTACTCGGGGTTCACCC.

At least ten counts were recorded for this clone. The read is 3 residues too short to cover the CDR3 end, so that end is filled in from the germline J gene. The chain recombines TRBV7-9 with TRBJ1-2, with 11 bases aligning to TRBD1. Trimming cost V 5 bases and J 4 bases; bases outside gene matches: 3. The CDR3 length is 14 residues. CDR1 and CDR2 from the germline V gene are SEHNR and FQNEAQ (reference sequence). The part of the CDR3 DNA that was read is TGTGCCAGCAGCCCAGGGACAGGGGGCTATGGC. Translated: CASSPGTGGYG. The whole CDR3 reads CASSPGTGGYGYTF.

This clone was counted ten times or more. The read is 3 residues too short to cover the CDR3 end, so that end is filled in from the germline J gene. The chain is built from TRBV7-2 and TRBJ1-2, with D possibly TRBD1 on 6 matching bases. Trimming removed 0 bases from V and 4 bases from J, with 15 bases in between. The CDR3 runs to 16 residues. Germline CDR1 is SGHTA and CDR2 is FQGNSA. The sequenced CDR3 bases are TGTGCCAGCAGCTTAGCGGGGGCGAAGGTTGGCTATGGC. Translating gives CASSLAGAKVGYG. The complete CDR3 sequence is CASSLAGAKVGYGYTF.

At least ten counts were recorded for this clone. The sequence runs out 3 residues before the end of the CDR3; the remainder is reconstructed from the germline J gene. The genes are TRBV7-2 and TRBJ1-3; 7 bases map to TRBD1. The germline CDR1 and CDR2 sequences are SGHTA and FQGNSA. The length of the CDR3 is 16 residues. V shed 0 bases and J 0 bases; nucleotides not matched to a gene: 2. The CDR3 bases that were read are TGTGCCAGCAGCTTAGCTCCAGGGGGCTCTGGAAACACC. Its translation: CASSLAPGGSGNT. The CDR3 reads in full as CASSLAPGGSGNTIYF.

Within the sample, this clone is medium-sized. The CDR3: CASSDSGGAYNEQFF. The part of the CDR3 DNA that was read is TGTGCCAGCAGTGACTCGGGGGGGGCCTACAATGAG. The V and J genes are TRBV6-4 and TRBJ2-1; TRBD2 matches at 7 bases. The read ends 3 residues before the CDR3 terminus; that terminus is restored from the germline J gene. Germline loops: CDR1 MRHNA, CDR2 SNTAGT. CDR3 size: 15 residues. Trimming took 0 bases from V and 2 from J; bases not matched to a gene: 1.

This clone was picked up many times. The sequenced fragment ends 3 residues before the CDR3 boundary, so the rest is inferred from the germline J gene. V and J are TRBV12-3 or TRBV12-4 and TRBJ2-3; D is unclear. Trimming took 2 bases from V and 2 from J, leaving 11 bases between them. This CDR3 contains 15 residues. The CDR3 loop is CASSLRSLSTDTQYF. CDR3 bases read: TGTGCCAGCAGTTTAAGGTCTTTATCCACAGATACG.

This clone came up many times. The observed sequence ends 3 residues before the CDR3 terminus, with the missing tail filled in from the germline J gene. The chain employs TRBV20-1 and TRBJ2-1; TRBD1 aligns across 7 bases. The ends lost 6 bases at V and 0 bases at J; junction bases unmatched: 2. This CDR3 region has 13 residues. Germline assignment: CDR1 DFQATT and CDR2 SNEGSKA (reference sequence). The sequenced part of the CDR3 DNA is TGCAGTGCATGGGACAGCTCCTACAATGAG. Translated: CSAWDSSYNE. The CDR3 as a whole reads CSAWDSSYNEQFF.

This clone was observed at least ten times. Coverage ceases 3 residues before the CDR3 finishes, and the germline J gene fills in the end. The chain is built from TRBV2 and TRBJ2-2; TRBD1 agrees at 7 bases. This CDR3 is built from 17 residues. Germline CDR1 and CDR2: SNHLY and FYNNEI. The ends lost 6 bases at V and 1 base at J; junction bases unmatched: 11. The CDR3 protein is CASSKEGARLNTGELFF. CDR3 DNA, as far as it was read: TGTGCCAGCAGCAAAGAGGGGGCTAGGCTGAACACCGGGGAG.

This clone was recorded many times. The CDR3 goes on 3 residues after the read ends, and that part is filled in from the germline J gene. The chain combines TRBV30 with TRBJ2-2; weak D call: TRBD2 (5 bases). The CDR3 totals 15 residues. Germline-derived CDR1 and CDR2 are GTSNPN and SVGIG (reference sequence). The sequenced part of the CDR3 DNA is TGTGCCTGGAGTGTACTAGGAACCTTAAACGAAAAG. The encoded protein is CAWSVLGTLNEK. Given in full, the CDR3 is CAWSVLGTLNEKLFF.

Notes on this clone: A much larger clone is a single base away; this may be a read error. Additional DNA sequences in this sample encode the identical CDR3. The CDR3 DNA, read in part, is TGCGCCAGCAGCTTTACAGGGGGGGTAAACTATGGT. It is translated as CASSFTGGVNYG. The whole CDR3 protein is CASSFTGGVNYGYTF. This sequence joins TRBV5-1 and TRBJ1-2, with 8 bases identical to TRBD1. The CDR3 extends 3 residues past the end of the read, so its final part is completed from the germline J gene. CDR3 length: 15 residues. Germline CDR1 SGHRS, CDR2 YFSETQ.

This clone was observed many times. The read is 3 residues too short to cover the CDR3 end, so that end is filled in from the germline J gene. The chain couples TRBV5-6 to TRBJ2-3, with a weak D call TRBD2 (5 bases). Between the trimmed V and J ends, which lost 4 bases and 3 bases, there was a span of 9 bases. The CDR3 contains 13 residues. CDR1 and CDR2 (germline): SGHDT, YYEEEE. CDR3 DNA (partial): TGTGCCAGCAGCCCGTCGGGGACAGATACG. It codes for CASSPSGTDT. The CDR3 reads in full as CASSPSGTDTQYF.

This clone was observed at least ten times. The observed sequence ends 3 residues before the CDR3 terminus, with the missing tail filled in from the germline J gene. The chain joins TRBV2 to TRBJ2-3; D is uncertain. V was pared by 4 bases and J by 0 bases, with 5 bases between. The CDR3 contains 13 residues. The germline CDR1 and CDR2 sequences are SNHLY and FYNNEI. The DNA read from the CDR3 is TGTGCCAGCAGTGGCGCTAGCACAGATACG. Translated, it gives CASSGASTDT. The whole CDR3 protein reads CASSGASTDTQYF.

As for this clone: The read ends 3 residues shy of where the CDR3 ends; the end is completed using the germline J gene. This chain joins TRBV7-2 and TRBJ2-4; D possibly corresponds to TRBD1 (5 bases). This CDR3 region has 14 residues. Germline V lookup: CDR1 SGHTA, CDR2 FQGNSA. CDR3 residues: CASSFRRQNHGQYF. The covered CDR3 bases are TGTGCCAGCAGCTTCCGCCGACAGAACCATGGT.

As to this clone: The sequenced fragment ends 3 residues before the CDR3 boundary, so the rest is inferred from the germline J gene. The rearrangement uses TRBV18 and TRBJ1-2, with no clear D. The germline CDR1 and CDR2 sequences are KGHSH and LQKENI. This CDR3 region has 12 residues. The CDR3 bases that were read are TGTGCCAGCTCACCCGGGTCTGGCGAC. Protein sequence: CASSPGSGD. The full CDR3 protein reads CASSPGSGDYTF. The variable domain in full, with the rest retrieved from reference TRBV18 and TRBJ1-2, is NAGVMQNPRHLVRRRGQEARLRCSPMKGHSHVYWYRQLPEEGLKFMVYLQKENIIDESGMPKERFSAEFPKEGPSILRIQQVVRGDSAAYFCASSPGSGDYTFGSGTRLTVV.

This clone appeared many times. The read is 3 residues too short to cover the CDR3 end, so that end is filled in from the germline J gene. The chain recombines TRBV27 with TRBJ2-1; 7 nucleotides match TRBD1. CDR3 length: 16 residues. Germline V gives CDR1 MNHEY, CDR2 SMNVEV (reference sequence). The V and J ends lost 2 bases and 5 bases, in that order; junction bases with no gene match: 9. The covered CDR3 bases are TGTGCCAGCAGTTTAAGGGGCCGGGACAGAAACAATGAG. Amino acid sequence: CASSLRGRDRNNE. From start to end, the CDR3 is CASSLRGRDRNNEQFF.